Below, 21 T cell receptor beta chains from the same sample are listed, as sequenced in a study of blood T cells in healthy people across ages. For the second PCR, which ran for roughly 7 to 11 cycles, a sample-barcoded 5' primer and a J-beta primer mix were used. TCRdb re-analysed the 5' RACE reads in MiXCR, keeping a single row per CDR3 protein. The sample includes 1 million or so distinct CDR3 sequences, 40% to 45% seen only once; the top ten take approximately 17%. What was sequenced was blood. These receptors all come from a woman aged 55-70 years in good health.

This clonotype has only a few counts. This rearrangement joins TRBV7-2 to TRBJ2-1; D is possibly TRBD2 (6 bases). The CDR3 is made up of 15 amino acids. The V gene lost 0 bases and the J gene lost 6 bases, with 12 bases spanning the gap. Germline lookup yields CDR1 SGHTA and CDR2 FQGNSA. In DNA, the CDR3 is TGTGCCAGCAGCTTAGCGGGAGGAGGTTTCAATGAGCAGTTCTTC. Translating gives CASSLAGGGFNEQFF.

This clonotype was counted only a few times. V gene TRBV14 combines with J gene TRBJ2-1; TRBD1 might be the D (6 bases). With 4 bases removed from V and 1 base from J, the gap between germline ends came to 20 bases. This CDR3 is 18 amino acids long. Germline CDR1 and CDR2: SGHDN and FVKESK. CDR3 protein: CASSPRGGSRSSYNEQFF. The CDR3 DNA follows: TGTGCCAGCAGCCCCAGAGGGGGTTCCAGATCTTCCTACAATGAGCAGTTCTTC.

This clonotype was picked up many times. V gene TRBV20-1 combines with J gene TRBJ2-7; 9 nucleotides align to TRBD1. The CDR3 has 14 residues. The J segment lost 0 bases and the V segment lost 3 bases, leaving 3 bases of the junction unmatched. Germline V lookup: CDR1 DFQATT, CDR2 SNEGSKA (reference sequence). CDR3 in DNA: TGCAGTGCTAGTGGGACAGGGAGCTCCTACGAGCAGTACTTC. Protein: CSASGTGSSYEQYF.

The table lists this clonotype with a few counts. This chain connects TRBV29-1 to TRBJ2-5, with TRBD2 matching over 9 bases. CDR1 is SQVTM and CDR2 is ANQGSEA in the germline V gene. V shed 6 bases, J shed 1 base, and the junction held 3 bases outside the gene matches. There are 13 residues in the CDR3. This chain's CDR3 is CSVQAGGQETQYF. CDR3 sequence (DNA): TGCAGCGTCCAAGCGGGAGGCCAAGAGACCCAGTACTTC.

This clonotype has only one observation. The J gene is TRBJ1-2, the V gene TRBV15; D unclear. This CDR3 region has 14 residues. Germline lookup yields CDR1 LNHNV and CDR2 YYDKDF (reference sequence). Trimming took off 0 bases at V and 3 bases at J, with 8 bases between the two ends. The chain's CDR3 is CATSRDTVDYGYTF. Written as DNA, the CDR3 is TGTGCCACCAGCAGAGATACGGTGGACTATGGCTACACCTTC. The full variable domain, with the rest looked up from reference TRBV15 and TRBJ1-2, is DAMVIQNPRYQVTQFGKPVTLSCSQTLNHNVMYWYQQKSSQAPKLLFHYYDKDFNNEADTPDNFQSRRPNTSFCFLDIRSPGLGDTAMYLCATSRDTVDYGYTFGSGTRLTVV.

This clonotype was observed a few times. CDR3 sequence reads: CASSPGLAGSNEQYF. CDR3 DNA sequence: TGTGCCAGCAGCCCTGGACTAGCGGGATCCAACGAGCAGTACTTC. The V and J genes are TRBV3-1 and TRBJ2-7; 12 nucleotides match TRBD2. Germline V lookup: CDR1 LGHDT, CDR2 YNNKEL (reference sequence). The CDR3 totals 15 residues. V was clipped by 4 bases and J by 5 bases; unmatched bases: 6.

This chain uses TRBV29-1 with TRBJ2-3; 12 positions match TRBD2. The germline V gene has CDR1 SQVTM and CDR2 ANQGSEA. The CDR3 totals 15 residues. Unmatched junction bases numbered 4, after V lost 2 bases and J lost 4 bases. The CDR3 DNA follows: TGCAGCGTTGAAAGGCTAGCGGGAGGGCCAGATACGCAGTATTTT. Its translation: CSVERLAGGPDTQYF.

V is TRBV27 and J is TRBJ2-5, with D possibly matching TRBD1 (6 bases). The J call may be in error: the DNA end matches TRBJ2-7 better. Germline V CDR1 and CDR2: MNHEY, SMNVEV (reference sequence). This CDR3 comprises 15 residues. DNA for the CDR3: TGTGCCAGCAGTTTAAGAAGGGGGAGTGGGGCCGAGCAGTACTTC. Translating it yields CASSLRRGSGAEQYF.

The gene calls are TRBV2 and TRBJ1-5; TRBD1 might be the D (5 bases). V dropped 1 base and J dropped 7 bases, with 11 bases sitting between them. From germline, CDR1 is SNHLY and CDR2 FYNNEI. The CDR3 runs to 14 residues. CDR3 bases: TGTGCCAGCAGTGAAGATCGGGGGGTCCAGCCCCAGCATTTT. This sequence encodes CASSEDRGVQPQHF.

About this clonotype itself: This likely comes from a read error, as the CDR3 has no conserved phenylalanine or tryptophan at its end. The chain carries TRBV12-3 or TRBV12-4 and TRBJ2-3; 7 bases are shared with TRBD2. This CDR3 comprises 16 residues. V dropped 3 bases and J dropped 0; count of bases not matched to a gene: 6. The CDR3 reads CASSFLSGTSTDTQYL. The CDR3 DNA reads TGTGCCAGCAGTTTTCTAAGCGGGACTAGCACAGATACGCAGTATTTG.

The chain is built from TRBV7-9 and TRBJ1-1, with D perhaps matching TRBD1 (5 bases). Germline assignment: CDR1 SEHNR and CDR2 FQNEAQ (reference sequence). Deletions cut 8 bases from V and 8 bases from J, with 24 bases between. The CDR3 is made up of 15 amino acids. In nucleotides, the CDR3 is TGTGCCAGCCTACTCTGGGACGGCCGGAACGGGGAAGCTTTCTTT. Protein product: CASLLWDGRNGEAFF.

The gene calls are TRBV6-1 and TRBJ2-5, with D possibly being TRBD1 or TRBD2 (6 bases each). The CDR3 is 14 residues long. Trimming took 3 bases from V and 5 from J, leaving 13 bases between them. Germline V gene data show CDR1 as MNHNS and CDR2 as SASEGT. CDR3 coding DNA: TGTGCCAGCAGTGACCGCCGGGGGCGCGAGACCCAGTACTTC. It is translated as CASSDRRGRETQYF.

CDR3 amino acids: CSARGRTYNEQFF. The CDR3 nucleotides read TGCAGTGCTAGAGGCAGGACTTACAATGAGCAGTTCTTC. The chain combines TRBV20-1 with TRBJ2-1; D perhaps matches TRBD2 (5 bases). The V gene's germline CDR1 is DFQATT and CDR2 SNEGSKA (reference sequence). V lost 1 base and J 4 bases, leaving 8 bases between the germline ends. The CDR3 extends over 13 amino acids.

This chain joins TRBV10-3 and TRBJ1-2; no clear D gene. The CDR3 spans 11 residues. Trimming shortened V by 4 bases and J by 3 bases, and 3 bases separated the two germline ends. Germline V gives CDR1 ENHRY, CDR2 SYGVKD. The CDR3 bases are TGTGCCATCAGTGCTGACTATGGCTACACCTTC. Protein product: CAISADYGYTF.

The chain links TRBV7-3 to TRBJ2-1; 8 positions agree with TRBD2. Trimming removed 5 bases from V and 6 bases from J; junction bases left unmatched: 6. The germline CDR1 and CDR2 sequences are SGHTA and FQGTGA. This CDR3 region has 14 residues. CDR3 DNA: TGTGCCAGCAGCCCAGACGGGACTAGCAATGAGCAGTTCTTC. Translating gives CASSPDGTSNEQFF.

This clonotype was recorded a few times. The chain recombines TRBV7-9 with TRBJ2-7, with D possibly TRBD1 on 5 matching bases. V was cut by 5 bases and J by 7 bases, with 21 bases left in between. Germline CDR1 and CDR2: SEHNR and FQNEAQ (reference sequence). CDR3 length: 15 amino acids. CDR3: CASSPAQGIEVEQYF. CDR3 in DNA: TGTGCCAGCAGCCCCGCCCAGGGCATTGAGGTTGAGCAGTACTTC.

The CDR3, as DNA: TGTGCCAGCGGGGCAGGGACAGGGGGTACAGATACGCAGTATTTT. It yields the protein CASGAGTGGTDTQYF. The J gene is TRBJ2-3, the V gene TRBV6-5, with 11 nucleotides matching TRBD1. CDR1 and CDR2 (germline): MNHEY, SVGAGI. J lost 3 bases, V lost 8 bases, and 7 bases had no gene match. This CDR3 region has 15 residues.

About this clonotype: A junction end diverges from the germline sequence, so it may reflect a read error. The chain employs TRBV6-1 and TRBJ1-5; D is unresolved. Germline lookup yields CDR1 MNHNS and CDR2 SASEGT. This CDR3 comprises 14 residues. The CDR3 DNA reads TGTGCCAGCAGCGGAGCCGGGAGCAATCAGCCCCGGCATTTT. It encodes CASSGAGSNQPRHF.

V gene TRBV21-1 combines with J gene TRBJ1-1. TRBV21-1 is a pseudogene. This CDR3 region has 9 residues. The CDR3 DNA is TGTGCCAGCAGGTACGAAGCTTTCTTT. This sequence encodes CASRYEAFF.

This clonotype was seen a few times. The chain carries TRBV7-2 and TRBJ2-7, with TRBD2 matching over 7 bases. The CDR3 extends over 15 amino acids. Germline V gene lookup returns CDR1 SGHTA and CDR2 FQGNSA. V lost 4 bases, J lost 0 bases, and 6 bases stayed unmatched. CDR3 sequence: CASSSPGRASYEQYF. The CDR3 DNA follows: TGTGCCAGCAGCTCCCCGGGGAGGGCCTCCTACGAGCAGTACTTC.

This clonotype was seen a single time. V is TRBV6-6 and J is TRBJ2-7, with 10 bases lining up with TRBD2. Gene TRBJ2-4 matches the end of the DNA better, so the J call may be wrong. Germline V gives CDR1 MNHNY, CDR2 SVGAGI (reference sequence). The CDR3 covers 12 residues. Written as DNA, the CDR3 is TGTGCCAGCAGTGGACTAGCGGACATTCAGTACTTC. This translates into CASSGLADIQYF.